This paragraph reports one T cell receptor (beta chain). In its sample, this clone was seen once. Its target antigen remains unknown. The sample holds no much larger clone one base away, and base qualities are not on file. In total, more than 500 healthy bone marrow donors made up the cohort. At the time of sampling, all cohort members were nominally healthy, though unrecorded immune exposures were likely present. The donor was CMV seronegative and belonged to the group of over 350 seronegative cohort members. Every donor gave a peripheral blood sample, and the peripheral blood mononuclear cells from that sample were used for TCR beta sequencing. Genomic DNA was extracted from the blood cell samples with the Qiagen DNeasy Blood Extraction Kit. The library was built by means of the immunoSEQ multiplex PCR assay. For the multiplex PCR, a mixture combining 60 forward primers for TCR Vbeta segments and 13 reverse primers for TCR Jbeta segments was used. The CDR3 region of rearranged TCR beta genes was amplified from genomic DNA by a multiplex PCR assay. Amplified TCR beta libraries were sequenced as 87-base-pair reads on the Illumina HiSeq System. The authors processed their data as follows. A later analysis counted approximately 76 million unique TCR beta chains across the 666 repertoires, and approximately 11 million of these chains were shared by at least two donors. A nearest-neighbor algorithm error-corrected the raw reads and collapsed the reads into unique sequences, merging closely related sequences to remove PCR and sequencing errors. CDR3 sequences were aligned to IMGT reference sequences to assign V, D and J gene segments. For a sequence to be retained, a match of at least six nucleotides was required to both a V gene segment and a J gene segment. Rearrangements were classified as productive when the CDR3 lacked stop codons and remained in frame with V and J, and all other rearrangements were classified as non-productive. CDR3 was defined by IMGT convention, running from the second conserved V-encoded cysteine to the conserved J-encoded phenylalanine. The earlier analysis of roughly 590 of the donors excluded any sequence lacking an unambiguous match to a single V gene segment. In an earlier analysis of several hundred of the donors, a V segment was called functional when productive rearrangements were above 56.7%, and segregating when the standard deviation between donors exceeded 5%. A statistical classification framework was developed to diagnose cytomegalovirus status using the catalog of TCR beta chain sequences. A later analysis assigned V and J genes by comparing TCR nucleotide sequences with IMGT/GENE-DB human TR gene sequences. Using the TCRdist pipeline, a later analysis assigned CDR3 sequences along with most-parsimonious VDJ recombination scenarios. In a later analysis, each TCR beta chain was defined by its CDR3 amino acid sequence together with its V-gene family, and reads without a unique V-gene family were excluded. To address suspected cross-contamination and a sequencing artifact, a later analysis removed 592 highly shared, low-generation-probability nucleotide sequences. In a later analysis, a clonal expansion index was calculated for each public chain from normalized within-repertoire ranks of inferred template counts. In a later analysis, generation probabilities were computed using a VDJ recombination model fitted to out-of-frame rearrangements, and the results were checked against IGoR. In a later analysis, TCR-TCR, TCR-HLA and TCR-CMV co-occurrence was scored with hypergeometric tests, and a repertoire-size bias correction was applied to TCR pairs. A later analysis estimated false discovery rates by permuting HLA or CMV assignments 20 times. In a later analysis, co-occurring TCRs were grouped using DBSCAN, and TCRdist sequence similarity was added for clustering within HLA-allele-positive subsets. Repertoires with fewer than 30,000 or more than 120,000 public chains, plus five repertoires with anomalous nucleotide sharing, were excluded from co-occurrence clustering. TCRdb mirrors the immuneACCESS table, restricted to in-frame sequences. Some clones are absent from its copies; in checked studies, under half trace to an unresolved V gene, and the reason for the others is unknown. V and J calls and clone size follow that table, whereas D and trimming were derived from the DNA. For this sample the table gives roughly 69,000 clones, of which about 70% were detected only once. Roughly 3.5% of the sample comes from the top ten.

These data originate in a study of cytomegalovirus exposure and HLA in healthy donors (TCRdb year 2017). Regarding the complete study: In an earlier analysis of approximately 500 of the donors, 250 to 350 Gb of sequence data and 120 million or so unique TCR beta sequences from 150 million to 200 million T cells were reported. About 280 gigabases of sequencing data and approximately 84 million unique TCR sequences were included in an early release covering 550 to 650 HLA-typed donors. Of the roughly 410 genotyped donors, 75% to 85% were placed in the genetic ancestry cluster associated with self-reported Caucasian donors. The study was designed to test whether signatures of past pathogen exposure could be identified by cataloging public T cell receptors. The study used immunosequencing to profile the T cell repertoires of approximately 650 subjects and linked those repertoires to cytomegalovirus serostatus. Besides the first cohort of 666 subjects, a separate validation cohort made up of roughly 120 different subjects was used. To predict cytomegalovirus infection status, the study brought together high-throughput TCR immunosequencing, statistical association of individual TCRs with disease status, and machine learning. To study patterns of TCR occurrence, a later analysis re-analyzed previously published TCR beta repertoires from around 670 donors and added high-resolution HLA genotyping. The later analysis used no new phenotypic data to find candidate immune exposures, relying instead on TCR beta sequences and their occurrence across donors. An earlier analysis of about 600 of the donors used high-throughput TCR beta sequencing to judge whether each TCR beta V gene segment behaved as functional or pseudogenic. Donor age, sex, ethnicity and CMV serostatus were collected together with the repertoire data. In a later genetic analysis, genome-wide SNP genotypes for about 55% of the roughly 670 donors were used, and that subset was treated as a discovery cohort. Every repertoire in the discovery cohort had been generated on one and the same sequencing platform. Class I and class II HLA loci were covered by the typing at four-digit resolution. The number of typed donors differed by locus: 629-630 for A, B, C, DRB1 and DQB1; 522 for DQA1; approximately 600 for DPA1; and 450 to 480 for DPB1. Five DR-DQ haplotypes were handled as single units for association and clustering because linkage in the cohort was strong. Among a few hundred genotyped donors of the cohort, an average of approximately 240,000 unique TCR beta nucleotide sequences were sequenced per donor, around 20% of them non-productive. The paper as a whole reports these results and caveats: According to a later analysis, parvovirus B19, influenza, CMV and Epstein-Barr virus appeared linked to several top co-occurrence clusters. An earlier analysis of 450 to 750 of the donors showed that most TCR beta V segments appeared in productive rearrangements either about 87% or about 30% of the time, which broadly matched IMGT annotations. In a later genetic analysis, a missense DCLRE1C variant was associated with V-gene and J-gene trimming of TCR beta chains, and the association was replicated in an independent cohort. In a later genetic analysis, fewer N-insertions in productive TCRs were reported among donors in an Asian-associated ancestry cluster than the approximately 670-donor mean. A further reported finding was that TCR beta sequences accurately predicted the HLA-A and HLA-B alleles for most subjects in the first cohort. In a later analysis, most CMV-associated TCR beta chains were found to appear HLA-restricted, with HLA associations seemingly driven largely by CMV exposure. When HLA alleles, especially DR and DQ, strongly co-occurred, TCR associations were difficult to assign to individual alleles. A few of the identified cytomegalovirus-associated TCR beta chains were confirmed in vitro to be specific for cytomegalovirus antigens. Immune exposure information for the cohort was limited to CMV serostatus. Linkage disequilibrium might explain the correlated functional status among segregating V segments, but an unknown experimental factor could not be ruled out. A later analysis associated about 16,000 TCR beta sequences with specific HLA alleles at a false discovery rate of 0.05. The study gave a list of some 150 TCR beta chains associated with cytomegalovirus. A cluster of highly shared sequence variants was judged likely to be a technical artifact of the sequencing pipeline. Because HLA typing was unavailable for some donors at each locus, only the typed subset was used in association tests. It was suggested by the authors that the approach could potentially be generalized to other disease states and immunological phenotypes. According to a later analysis, TCR association rates differed among HLA loci, with DRB1 alleles showing the most associated TCRs and HLA-C alleles showing the fewest. The classifier was reported to diagnose cytomegalovirus status with high specificity and sensitivity in both the original and validation cohorts. The presence/absence analyses assumed that sequencing depth was roughly uniform across donors, and that assumption may not be true. Most TCR sequences were observed very rarely across donors, whereas some public TCRs were present in many individuals. Only TCR beta chains were sequenced in this cohort, and the absence of alpha or paired-chain data limited detectable features. In a later analysis, HLA-associated TCR beta chains were found to be more clonally expanded and to have lower generation probabilities than equally common non-associated chains. Because counts were too low, seventeen rarely observed V segments, including chromosome 9 orphons, were left out of the earlier analysis of 500 to 750 of the donors.

The source of this sequence is a man younger than 35 in good health and CMV-seronegative. Sequencing used PBMCs.

The CDR3 loop reads CASSSGDRFSTDTQYF. The sequenced DNA: TGTGCCAGCAGCTCTGGGGACAGATTTAGCACAGATACGCAGTATTTT. The rearrangement combines TRBV7-3 with TRBJ2-3; TRBD1 fits 7 bases in the junction. The CDR3 spans 16 residues, from the cysteine through the phenylalanine. Kept here is only the CDR3 DNA, which spans 48 bases and is read in frame from base 1. The germline V gene sets CDR1 to SGHTA and CDR2 to FQGTGA. V is cut back by 4 bases and J by 0 bases, with 7 bases in the junction unmatched. The full variable domain, completed from the reference TRBV7-3 and TRBJ2-3 proteins outside the CDR3, reads GAGVSQTPSNKVTEKGKYVELRCDPISGHTALYWYRQSLGQGPEFLIYFQGTGAADDSGLPNDRFFAVRPEGSVSTLKIQRTERGDSAVYLCASSSGDRFSTDTQYFGPGTRLTVL.